The 19 T cell receptor beta chains in this list originate from one sample, sequenced in a study of cytomegalovirus exposure and HLA in healthy donors. Primers for the PCR totalled 60 Vbeta and 13 Jbeta. The repertoire was sequenced with immunoSEQ multiplex PCR; TCRdb's copy has only in-frame clones and lacks some. The sample lists some 200,000 clones, roughly 79% occurring once. The sample taken for sequencing was PBMCs. The receptor source for this set is a woman aged 25 to 39 in good health and CMV-seropositive.

A few counts support this clone. The gene calls are TRBV28 and TRBJ2-1; 8 bases map to TRBD2. Germline V gives CDR1 MDHEN, CDR2 SYDVKM. V gave up 2 bases and J gave up 8 bases; unmatched junction bases: 11. This CDR3 has 16 amino acids. Written as DNA, the CDR3 is TGTGCCAGCAGTTTAGACTACGGGGGGGCAGGCTATGAGCAGTTCTTC. This translates into CASSLDYGGAGYEQFF.

For this clone: At the DNA level, this CDR3 is encoded by other sequences in the same sample as well. V gene TRBV9 combines with J gene TRBJ2-1, with 8 positions matching TRBD1. Germline trimming cut 2 bases from V and 6 bases from J; bases unmatched to any gene: 1. The CDR3 is 13 amino acids. CDR1 and CDR2 from the germline V gene are SGDLS and YYNGEE. The chain's CDR3 is CASSVGQVNEQFF. DNA of the CDR3: TGTGCCAGCAGCGTGGGACAGGTCAATGAGCAGTTCTTC.

The rearrangement uses TRBV7-9 and TRBJ1-1; TRBD1 matches at 7 bases. CDR1 and CDR2 from the germline V gene are SEHNR and FQNEAQ (reference sequence). The CDR3 spans 13 residues. Losses at the gene ends were 3 bases for V and 5 bases for J; bases not matched to a gene: 3. CDR3 bases: TGTGCCAGCAGCTTCGGGACAGAAACTGAAGCTTTCTTT. Its translation is CASSFGTETEAFF.

The chain joins TRBV2 to TRBJ2-7; 7 nucleotides line up with TRBD1. The J segment lost 6 bases and the V segment lost 5 bases, leaving 1 base of the junction unmatched. Germline V gene data show CDR1 as SNHLY and CDR2 as FYNNEI. This CDR3 comprises 11 residues. CDR3 sequence (DNA): TGTGCCAGCAGTTACAGGGGCGAGCAGTACTTC. This codes for CASSYRGEQYF.

The CDR3 DNA reads TGTGCCAGCAGTGAATTCGCGGTAAGGGAAGCTTTCTTT. Protein product: CASSEFAVREAFF. The chain couples TRBV25-1 to TRBJ1-1; D is unresolved. There are 13 residues in the CDR3. Per germline, CDR1 MGHDK and CDR2 SYGVNS. The V and J ends lost 1 base and 8 bases respectively, with 11 bases between them.

J is TRBJ1-5 and V is TRBV9; the match to TRBD1 covers 9 bases. The CDR3 spans 16 residues. CDR1 and CDR2 from the germline V gene are SGDLS and YYNGEE. J gave up 6 bases and V 4 bases, and 11 bases lay outside the gene matches. The CDR3 protein is CASSTATGGWGQPQHF. The DNA for the CDR3 is TGTGCCAGCAGCACAGCCACAGGGGGCTGGGGTCAGCCCCAGCATTTT.

The J gene is TRBJ1-1, the V gene TRBV11-2; D not certain. V lost 5 bases to trimming and J lost 1 base, with 14 bases between them. CDR1 and CDR2 (germline): SGHAT, FQNNGV. The CDR3 extends over 15 amino acids. CDR3 sequence reads: CASSPMGRRNTEAFF. CDR3 in DNA: TGTGCCAGCAGCCCCATGGGCAGGCGGAACACTGAAGCTTTCTTT. The full variable domain, completed using reference TRBV11-2 and TRBJ1-1, is EAGVAQSPRYKIIEKRQSVAFWCNPISGHATLYWYQQILGQGPKLLIQFQNNGVVDDSQLPKDRFSAERLKGVDSTLKIQPAKLEDSAVYLCASSPMGRRNTEAFFGQGTRLTVV.

J is TRBJ2-3 and V is TRBV6-1, with TRBD2 matching over 10 bases. V shed 1 base and J 7 bases; nucleotides not matched to a gene: 11. From germline, CDR1 is MNHNS and CDR2 SASEGT. This CDR3 is 17 amino acids long. CDR3 sequence: CASSEEGHLAGVHTQYF. The CDR3 region has the DNA TGTGCCAGCAGTGAAGAAGGTCACCTAGCGGGGGTGCATACGCAGTATTTT.

This chain's CDR3 is CASSQALGGGSATNEKLFF. The CDR3 bases are TGTGCCAGCAGCCAAGCCCTTGGGGGGGGCTCTGCAACTAATGAAAAACTGTTTTTT. The rearrangement joins TRBV4-2 to TRBJ1-4, with D possibly matching TRBD1 (6 bases). The CDR3 extends over 19 amino acids. Germline V gene sequence: CDR1 LGHNA, CDR2 YNFKEQ. V shed 1 base and J shed 0 bases, with 18 bases lying between them.

This clone appeared a single time. CDR3 region: CAWSRQDYNSPLHF. The CDR3 DNA reads TGTGCCTGGAGTCGCCAGGACTATAATTCACCCCTCCACTTT. J is TRBJ1-6 and V is TRBV30; no clear D. Trimming stripped 2 bases from V and 3 bases from J, with 8 bases between. This CDR3 spans 14 amino acids. CDR1 is GTSNPN and CDR2 is SVGIG in the germline V gene (reference sequence).

This clone was detected a few times. The rearrangement links TRBV6-5 to TRBJ2-5; D is perhaps TRBD2 (6 bases). The closer fit of TRBJ2-7 to the DNA end suggests the J call may be wrong. This CDR3 spans 15 amino acids. CDR1 is MNHEY, CDR2 SVGAGI, per germline. CDR3 in amino acids: CASSYGLPVSYEQYF. The CDR3 coding sequence is TGTGCCAGCAGTTACGGACTACCTGTTTCTTACGAGCAGTACTTC.

The chain has TRBV6-1 and TRBJ1-2; no definite D call. Trimming cost V 8 bases and J 0 bases, with 10 bases left between them. The length of the CDR3 is 13 residues. Germline V gene sequence: CDR1 MNHNS, CDR2 SASEGT. The chain's CDR3 is CASLGAPNYGYTF. For the CDR3, the DNA is TGTGCCAGCCTAGGAGCCCCTAACTATGGCTACACCTTC.

The chain combines TRBV9 with TRBJ2-3; a possible D gene is TRBD2 (5 bases). Deletions cut 4 bases from V and 4 bases from J, with 13 bases between. CDR1 and CDR2 from the germline V gene are SGDLS and YYNGEE. This CDR3 has 14 residues. The CDR3 region has the DNA TGTGCCAGCAGCTTTAAGAGCGGTCCAGATACGCAGTATTTT. This sequence encodes CASSFKSGPDTQYF. The full variable domain, with the rest looked up from reference TRBV9 and TRBJ2-3, is DSGVTQTPKHLITATGQRVTLRCSPRSGDLSVYWYQQSLDQGLQFLIQYYNGEERAKGNILERFSAQQFPDLHSELNLSSLELGDSALYFCASSFKSGPDTQYFGPGTRLTVL.

The chain employs TRBV18 and TRBJ1-1, with TRBD1 matching 7 bases. The J segment lost 5 bases and the V segment lost 2 bases, leaving 2 bases of the junction unmatched. The length of the CDR3 is 13 residues. Per germline, CDR1 KGHSH and CDR2 LQKENI. CDR3 sequence (DNA): TGTGCCAGCTCACCATTACAGGGGACTGAAGCTTTCTTT. It specifies CASSPLQGTEAFF.

This clone has just a few counts. The V gene is TRBV18, the J gene TRBJ1-1, with D hard to call. The germline V gene encodes CDR1 KGHSH and CDR2 LQKENI. The V end lost 3 bases, the J end lost 3 bases, and 5 bases lay between the germline ends. The CDR3 length is 12 residues. The CDR3 loop reads CASSPADTEAFF. The DNA for the CDR3 is TGTGCCAGCTCACCTGCGGACACTGAAGCTTTCTTT. Full variable domain (missing parts from reference TRBV18 and TRBJ1-1): NAGVMQNPRHLVRRRGQEARLRCSPMKGHSHVYWYRQLPEEGLKFMVYLQKENIIDESGMPKERFSAEFPKEGPSILRIQQVVRGDSAAYFCASSPADTEAFFGQGTRLTVV.

The chain couples TRBV5-1 to TRBJ2-2; D may be TRBD2 (5 bases). This CDR3 spans 16 amino acids. V lost 1 base and J lost 7, with 17 bases in between. Germline V gene data show CDR1 as SGHRS and CDR2 as YFSETQ. CDR3 DNA sequence: TGCGCCAGCAGCTTGTCCGGGCAAGCGAGGGTCGGGGAGCTGTTTTTT. The encoded protein is CASSLSGQARVGELFF.

V gene TRBV6-1 combines with J gene TRBJ1-1; 11 nucleotides line up with TRBD1. CDR3 length: 14 residues. V lost 3 bases and J lost 10; bases outside the gene matches: 7. Germline values: CDR1 MNHNS, CDR2 SASEGT. The CDR3 DNA reads TGTGCCAGCAGTGACCCAGGACAGGGGGCCGGAGCTTTCTTT. It yields the protein CASSDPGQGAGAFF.

The rearrangement joins TRBV2 to TRBJ2-2; 11 positions agree with TRBD2. V shed 7 bases, J shed 4 bases, and the junction held 5 bases outside the gene matches. The length of the CDR3 is 15 residues. Germline V gives CDR1 SNHLY, CDR2 FYNNEI. The CDR3 nucleotides read TGTGCCAGCAAAGAACTAGCGGGAGTCACCGGGGAGCTGTTTTTT. Translated: CASKELAGVTGELFF.

This chain joins TRBV15 and TRBJ1-1, with D hard to call. Deletions cut 1 base from V and 6 bases from J, with 6 bases between. Germline V gene data show CDR1 as LNHNV and CDR2 as YYDKDF (reference sequence). The CDR3 extends over 12 amino acids. The CDR3 loop is CATSRGAPEAFF. CDR3 DNA sequence: TGTGCCACCAGCAGAGGGGCACCTGAAGCTTTCTTT.